The following is a TCR beta chain sequence with its context. It has no known antigen specificity. The record has no base qualities; no much larger clone is one base away. Reading from cysteine to phenylalanine, the CDR3 counts 15 amino acids. Kept here is only the CDR3 DNA, which spans 45 bases and is read in frame from base 1. In the germline V gene (reference sequence), CDR1 corresponds to MNHEY and CDR2 to SMNVEV. V and J are truncated by 9 bases and 5 bases respectively, leaving an intervening sequence of 23 bases. The sample originates from a study of naive and memory T cell subsets (dated by TCRdb to the late 2010s). Describing the broader study: The figure summarizing these samples reported about 10 blood donors, 7 tuberculin skin test biopsies and 3 saline control biopsies. PCR2 was typically run as a SYBR Green qPCR and stopped at a set threshold, although low-input samples could use end-point PCR of around 6 cycles instead.

The paper's findings and limits, for the study overall: The RNA-based method was acknowledged to be potentially sensitive to changes in TCR transcripts with T cell activation and differentiation.

The protocol used for the library was 5' RACE. The ligated cDNA was amplified in four rounds of PCR with nested alpha and beta constant region primers together with the SP2 primer. For the blood and skin samples, TCR RNA was reverse transcribed with SuperScript IV using primers for the alpha and beta constant regions. An oligonucleotide carrying the Illumina SP2 primer and a UMI was ligated to the cDNA 3' end using T4 RNA ligase 1. The 12-nucleotide UMI consisted of two random hexamers with an eight-base spacer between the hexamers to prevent hairpin formation. TCR alpha and beta chain libraries were processed separately from the second PCR onward, with dual indexing for multiplexing. After pooling, the indexed libraries were analyzed by capillary electrophoresis and sequenced on either an Illumina MiSeq or NextSeq. PhiX DNA at about 5-8% was spiked into libraries to increase base diversity and improve cluster recognition. From the authors' description of their analysis: Demultiplexor extracted UMIs from read 2, combined them with read 1 TCR sequence, and split reads by sample indices. Decombinator identified V and J genes and V-J junctions and gave each TCR a five-part identifier that included V and J deletions. Collapsinator used UMIs to correct sequencing errors and PCR amplification heterogeneity, producing a UMI-based abundance for each TCR. CDR3Translator turned identifiers into nucleotide sequence, translated the nucleotide sequence into amino acids, and pulled out CDR3 regions based on terminal motifs. Error-corrected alpha and beta TCR counts from blood and skin were compared after normalization to input RNA amount. TCRdb cleaned the public reads at Q25 with fastp, built clones with MiXCR and kept in-frame beta chains. Duplicate CDR3 protein sequences are folded into a single record with the most common DNA and genes. TCRdb's processing, not the authors' own work, is the source of the V and J calls. This sample has 55,000 to 70,000 distinct CDR3 sequences in its table, and approximately 7.2% of those were observed once. The ten largest clones represent roughly 9.7% of the sample.

The study reported a robust and sensitive protocol to amplify, sequence and analyze TCRs, based on 3' ligation of a UMI-containing oligonucleotide to TCR cDNA. For whole blood analysis, more than 2 ml of peripheral blood was drawn from adult healthy volunteers into Tempus tubes, and RNA was extracted according to the manufacturer's instructions. Total RNA was treated with RQ1 DNase, without cell sorting, prior to reverse transcription, with an input of roughly 1 to 1000 ng being targeted. To check how robust the pipeline was in samples where T cells make up a minority population, libraries were built from skin biopsies and whole blood.

Recombination joined TRBV27 with TRBJ2-7, with the D assignment possibly TRBD1 or TRBD2, given 5 matching bases for each. This sequence was found in a male donor in good health. The sequenced DNA is TGTGCCAGTTCCCTTGAGGGCAGGGTGGCCCACGAGCAGTACTTC. Its coded protein is CASSLEGRVAHEQYF.